This T cell receptor beta chain was identified in a study of shared clonotypes between healthy human individuals. The V gene's germline CDR1 is MNHNS and CDR2 SASEGT. This CDR3 comprises 15 residues. V lost 8 bases and J lost 7, with 21 bases in between. Splitting the CD4+ cells yielded a CD45RA+ naive subset and a CD45RA-negative memory subset. Original processing methods: For the immunoSEQ data, sequences were junction-only without quality scores, so filtering differed. Only in-frame clones appear in the TCRdb table, and some are missing; sequencing was by immunoSEQ multiplex PCR. That table furnishes V, J and clone size, whereas the DNA furnished D and trimming. In the table there are about 960,000 clones, 76% of which are singletons.

The V gene is TRBV6-1, the J gene TRBJ2-1; tentative D call: TRBD1 (5 bases). The sequence was obtained from a man aged 18 to 35 in good health. Sequencing was performed on memory CD4+ T cells sorted from blood. The subset denotes: CD45RA-negative fraction. This chain's CDR3 is CASRPGRVGENEQFF. For the CDR3, the DNA is TGTGCCAGCCGTCCAGGCAGGGTCGGTGAGAATGAGCAGTTCTTC.